This T cell receptor (beta chain) was profiled in a study of cytomegalovirus exposure and HLA in healthy donors. Study-wide results and caveats: Later analysis associated a missense DCLRE1C variant with TCR beta V- and J-gene trimming. A later analysis revealed that TCR association rates differed between HLA loci, peaking at DRB1 and bottoming out at HLA-C.

The CDR3 sequence is 16 residues long. Per the germline V gene, CDR1 is PRHDT and CDR2 is FYEKMQ (reference sequence). Trimming removed 0 bases from V and 2 bases from J; junction bases left unmatched: 6. In the case of this clone: The antigen is not known.

13 Jbeta primers and 60 Vbeta primers were used for the PCR. Original processing notes: In a later analysis, the count reached 76 million or so unique TCR beta chains, with approximately 11 million shared. Clones were read by immunoSEQ multiplex PCR, and TCRdb kept only the in-frame ones, dropping some. The DNA gave D and trimming, while V, J and clone size come from that table. The data hold 90,000 to 120,000 clones, with about 81% observed a single time. The chain carries TRBV13 and TRBJ2-7, with 8 bases matching TRBD1. The source of this sequence is a man aged 30-40 years in good health and CMV-seropositive. The sequencing sample was made of PBMCs. In DNA form, the CDR3 reads TGTGCCAGCAGCTTAGGCATGACAGGGGCGACCTACGAGCAGTACTTC. It encodes CASSLGMTGATYEQYF.